These 26 T cell receptor beta chains share one sample of origin, sequenced in a study of shared clonotypes between healthy human individuals. Libraries were prepared by immunoSEQ multiplex PCR; TCRdb keeps only in-frame clonotypes and omits some of them. The data contain over 2 million clones, approximately 90% of them seen just once; the ten biggest clones take up 0.37%. The specimen sequenced was naive CD4+ T cells from PBMCs. Stated subset: CD45RA+ positively selected. These receptors were taken from a young man in good health. Some clones in this sample may be carry-over from other donors' samples.

The gene calls are TRBV29-1 and TRBJ2-6; D remains unclear. With 5 bases removed from V and 4 bases from J, the gap between germline ends came to 12 bases. Germline values: CDR1 SQVTM, CDR2 ANQGSEA. The CDR3 is 14 amino acids. CDR3 in amino acids: CSVFSGSGANVLTF. The CDR3 nucleotides are TGCAGCGTTTTCTCCGGGTCCGGGGCCAACGTCCTGACTTTC. Together with reference TRBV29-1 and TRBJ2-6, the CDR3 gives the full variable domain: SAVISQKPSRDICQRGTSLTIQCQVDSQVTMMFWYRQQPGQSLTLIATANQGSEATYESGFVIDKFPISRPNLTFSTLTVSNMSPEDSSIYLCSVFSGSGANVLTFGAGSRLTVL.

V and J are TRBV10-1 and TRBJ2-7, with 8 bases lining up with TRBD1. Germline V gene data show CDR1 as WNHNN and CDR2 as SYGVQD (reference sequence). The CDR3 runs 12 residues. Trimming cost V 9 bases and J 6 bases; bases outside gene matches: 7. CDR3 DNA sequence: TGCGCCAGAAGGGGACAGGCATCCGAGCAGTACTTC. As protein: CARRGQASEQYF.

The chain couples TRBV6-6 to TRBJ2-3; either TRBD1 or TRBD2 may fit D (5 bases each). Per germline, CDR1 MNHNY and CDR2 SVGAGI (reference sequence). CDR3 length: 15 residues. V was cut by 1 base and J by 0 bases, with 8 bases left in between. The CDR3 spells CASSYWDPSTDTQYF. CDR3 coding DNA: TGTGCCAGCAGTTACTGGGACCCCAGCACAGATACGCAGTATTTT.

V usage is TRBV29-1 and J usage is TRBJ1-5; 7 bases match TRBD1. This CDR3 is built from 13 residues. After removal of 7 bases from V and 6 bases from J, the junction contained 9 bases not matched to a gene. CDR1 and CDR2 from the germline V gene are SQVTM and ANQGSEA. CDR3 protein: CSAGTGVTQPQHF. The CDR3 DNA sequence: TGCAGCGCTGGTACAGGGGTCACTCAGCCCCAGCATTTT.

CDR3 nucleotides: TGCGCCAGCAGCTTGGACGGGAGAGGAACCGGGGAGCTGTTTTTT. It yields the protein CASSLDGRGTGELFF. The chain uses TRBV5-1 and TRBJ2-2, with D possibly matching TRBD2 (6 bases). V shed 0 bases and J shed 5 bases, with 11 bases lying between them. CDR3 length: 15 amino acids. From germline, CDR1 is SGHRS and CDR2 YFSETQ.

The V call is TRBV18, the J call TRBJ1-1; D is perhaps TRBD1 (5 bases). Germline CDR1 reads KGHSH; CDR2 reads LQKENI. The V end lost 3 bases, the J end lost 3 bases, and 11 bases lay between the germline ends. The CDR3 extends over 14 amino acids. The CDR3 DNA is TGTGCCAGCTCACCCCTCGCCAGGGACACTGAAGCTTTCTTT. It is translated as CASSPLARDTEAFF.

V gene TRBV7-9 combines with J gene TRBJ2-1, with a tentative D call TRBD2 (6 bases). Trimming pared 1 base from V and 5 bases from J, leaving 12 bases between. Germline V gives CDR1 SEHNR, CDR2 FQNEAQ (reference sequence). The CDR3 sequence is 15 residues long. The CDR3 here is CASSLDSTSNNEQFF. CDR3 DNA: TGTGCCAGCAGCTTAGATTCTACTAGCAACAATGAGCAGTTCTTC.

J is TRBJ2-5 and V is TRBV29-1, with D hard to call. CDR1 is SQVTM, CDR2 ANQGSEA, per germline. This CDR3 is 12 amino acids long. Trimming cost V 5 bases and J 1 base, with 8 bases left between them. CDR3 bases: TGCAGCGTTCGAGACGTCCAAGAGACCCAGTACTTC. Protein: CSVRDVQETQYF.

The chain links TRBV6-1 to TRBJ2-7; 7 bases line up with TRBD1. The CDR3 has 14 amino acids. With V trimmed by 7 bases and J by 0 bases, 6 bases remained unmatched. In germline, CDR1 is MNHNS, CDR2 SASEGT. Here the CDR3 reads CASIPAGGSYEQYF. The CDR3 bases are TGTGCCAGCATTCCGGCAGGGGGCTCCTACGAGCAGTACTTC.

The J gene is TRBJ1-4, the V gene TRBV28; 8 bases match TRBD1. In germline, CDR1 is MDHEN, CDR2 SYDVKM. The CDR3 is 17 amino acids. Trimming at V came to 2 bases and at J to 4 bases, leaving 9 bases not matched to a gene. This CDR3 is CASSLPGYRGGNEKLFF. The CDR3 DNA follows: TGTGCCAGCAGTTTACCCGGATACAGGGGGGGTAATGAAAAACTGTTTTTT.

The chain is built from TRBV14 and TRBJ1-2; TRBD1 agrees at 8 bases. Germline V CDR1 and CDR2: SGHDN, FVKESK. Trimming took 3 bases from V and 5 from J; bases not matched to a gene: 5. The CDR3 loop spans 14 amino acids. The CDR3 spells CASSQGTGIYGYTF. In DNA form, the CDR3 reads TGTGCCAGCAGCCAGGGGACAGGTATATATGGCTACACCTTC.

This clone was found once. The chain links TRBV5-4 to TRBJ2-2, with 7 bases identical to TRBD2. Germline V lookup: CDR1 SGHNT, CDR2 YYREEE (reference sequence). V lost 2 bases and J lost 1; bases outside the gene matches: 5. The CDR3 covers 16 residues. The CDR3 protein is CASSLAPSGNTGELFF. The CDR3 DNA reads as TGTGCCAGCAGCTTAGCCCCTAGCGGGAACACCGGGGAGCTGTTTTTT.

The V call is TRBV4-1, the J call TRBJ2-5; D is undetermined. Deletions cut 1 base from V and 3 bases from J, with 6 bases between. This CDR3 is 13 amino acids long. The V gene's germline CDR1 is MGHRA and CDR2 YSYEKL. This chain's CDR3 is CASSQVAKETQYF. The CDR3 DNA sequence: TGCGCCAGCAGCCAAGTAGCTAAAGAGACCCAGTACTTC.

This chain connects TRBV5-1 to TRBJ2-3; D may be TRBD1 or TRBD2 (5 bases each). CDR1 is SGHRS and CDR2 is YFSETQ in the germline V gene. Trimming shortened V by 3 bases and J by 0 bases, and 11 bases separated the two germline ends. The CDR3 is 15 residues long. CDR3 sequence (DNA): TGCGCCAGCAGCTCGAACCGGGACAGCACAGATACGCAGTATTTT. Translating gives CASSSNRDSTDTQYF.

Comments on this clone: The identical CDR3 is also encoded by other nucleotide sequences in the sample. The chain links TRBV28 to TRBJ1-2, with TRBD1 identical over 12 bases. This CDR3 contains 14 residues. Germline CDR1 is MDHEN and CDR2 is SYDVKM. V trimming: 3 bases; J trimming: 8 bases; junction bases outside the gene matches: 4. The CDR3 coding sequence is TGTGCCAGCAGTTTCCGGGACAGGGGGCGGGGCTACACCTTC. It is translated as CASSFRDRGRGYTF.

The CDR3 bases are TGTGCCAGCTCAACAAGGACAGCCTTAAATGAAAAACTGTTTTTT. Encoded protein: CASSTRTALNEKLFF. J is TRBJ1-4 and V is TRBV18, with D possibly matching TRBD1 (6 bases). The CDR3 consists of 15 residues. V was clipped by 5 bases and J by 5 bases, with 15 bases between them. The germline V gene has CDR1 KGHSH and CDR2 LQKENI.

The V and J genes are TRBV19 and TRBJ2-7; no firm D call. V lost 3 bases and J 3 bases, leaving 15 bases between the germline ends. The CDR3 sequence is 15 residues long. In germline, CDR1 is LNHDA, CDR2 SQIVND (reference sequence). The CDR3: CASSIKAYRNYEQYF. As DNA, the CDR3 is TGTGCCAGTAGTATCAAAGCTTACCGAAACTACGAGCAGTACTTC.

The chain links TRBV21-1 to TRBJ1-5. TRBV21-1 is a recognized pseudogene. The CDR3 is made up of 16 amino acids. For the CDR3, the DNA is TGTGCCAGCAGCAAAGCGGTTAGTTGGTGGCCTGCGCCCCAGCATTTT. Translating it yields CASSKAVSWWPAPQHF.

This clone turned up a few times. The chain joins TRBV7-6 to TRBJ1-2; D is ambiguous. Germline V CDR1 and CDR2: SGHVS, FNYEAQ. This CDR3 has 16 amino acids. V was pared by 5 bases and J by 5 bases, with 21 bases between. For the CDR3, the DNA is TGTGCCAGCAGCCCTTCGTTAGCCTTCTCGGGGTATGGCTACACCTTC. It is translated as CASSPSLAFSGYGYTF.

The chain combines TRBV28 with TRBJ2-7; possible D gene TRBD1, 5 bases. The CDR3 loop spans 16 amino acids. The V and J ends lost 7 bases and 0 bases respectively, with 19 bases between them. The germline V gene encodes CDR1 MDHEN and CDR2 SYDVKM. The CDR3 loop reads CASTWGGTASSYEQYF. CDR3 in DNA: TGTGCCAGCACCTGGGGCGGCACCGCGAGCTCCTACGAGCAGTACTTC.

The J gene is TRBJ2-3, the V gene TRBV7-9, with TRBD2 matching over 14 bases. The CDR3 covers 16 residues. Germline loops: CDR1 SEHNR, CDR2 FQNEAQ (reference sequence). Losses at the gene ends were 4 bases for V and 3 bases for J; bases not matched to a gene: 3. The CDR3 nucleotides read TGTGCCAGCAGCTCTCGGACTAGCGGGAGGACAGATACGCAGTATTTT. This gives the protein CASSSRTSGRTDTQYF.

The chain has TRBV4-3 and TRBJ2-7, with TRBD2 identical over 8 bases. From germline, CDR1 is LGHNA and CDR2 YSLEER. V lost 1 base and J lost 6; bases outside the gene matches: 2. The CDR3 spans 13 residues. CDR3 DNA sequence: TGCGCCAGCAGCCAAGGGACTAGCCTCGAGCAGTACTTC. Translating it yields CASSQGTSLEQYF.

The V and J genes are TRBV14 and TRBJ2-7, with 7 bases identical to TRBD1. The V gene's germline CDR1 is SGHDN and CDR2 FVKESK. Trimming cost V 3 bases and J 2 bases; bases outside gene matches: 7. This CDR3 contains 15 residues. The CDR3 is CASSHIRDRAYEQYF. The CDR3 DNA sequence: TGTGCCAGCAGCCATATCCGGGACAGAGCCTACGAGCAGTACTTC.

The V call is TRBV6-7, the J call TRBJ1-3; D not certain. TRBV6-7 is known as an ORF, though its function is uncertain. The length of the CDR3 is 16 residues. Trimming left V 0 bases short and J 0 bases short, with 9 bases between. The DNA for the CDR3 is TGTGCCAGCAGTTACTCCGTGGGAAGCTCTGGAAACACCATATATTTT. Translating gives CASSYSVGSSGNTIYF.

The genes are TRBV6-6 and TRBJ1-2; 8 nucleotides line up with TRBD1. In germline, CDR1 is MNHNY, CDR2 SVGAGI (reference sequence). CDR3 length: 14 residues. V gave up 7 bases and J gave up 4 bases; unmatched junction bases: 8. The CDR3 spells CASIASGGAYGYTF. The CDR3 nucleotides read TGTGCCAGCATCGCGTCAGGGGGCGCCTATGGCTACACCTTC.

The chain is built from TRBV27 and TRBJ2-7; D ambiguous. Trimming stripped 6 bases from V and 2 bases from J, with 11 bases between. This CDR3 is 13 amino acids long. Germline CDR1 reads MNHEY; CDR2 reads SMNVEV (reference sequence). CDR3 region: CASRRPLTYEQYF. The CDR3 nucleotides read TGTGCCAGCAGGAGGCCTCTTACCTACGAGCAGTACTTC.